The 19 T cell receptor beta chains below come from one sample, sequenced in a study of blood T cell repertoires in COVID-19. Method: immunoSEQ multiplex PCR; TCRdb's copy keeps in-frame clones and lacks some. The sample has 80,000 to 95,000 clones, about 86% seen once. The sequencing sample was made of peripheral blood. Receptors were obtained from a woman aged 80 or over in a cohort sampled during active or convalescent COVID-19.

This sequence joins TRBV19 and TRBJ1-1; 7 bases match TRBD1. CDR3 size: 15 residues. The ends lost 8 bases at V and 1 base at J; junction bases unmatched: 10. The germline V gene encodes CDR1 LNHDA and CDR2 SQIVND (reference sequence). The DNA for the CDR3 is TGTGCCAGTTGGACCTTACAGGGGAGGAACACTGAAGCTTTCTTT. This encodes CASWTLQGRNTEAFF.

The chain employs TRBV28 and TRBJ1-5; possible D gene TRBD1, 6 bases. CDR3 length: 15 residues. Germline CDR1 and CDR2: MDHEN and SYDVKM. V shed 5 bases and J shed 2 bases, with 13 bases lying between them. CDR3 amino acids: CASSPYRERNQPQHF. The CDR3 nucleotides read TGTGCCAGCAGTCCCTACAGGGAGCGCAATCAGCCCCAGCATTTT.

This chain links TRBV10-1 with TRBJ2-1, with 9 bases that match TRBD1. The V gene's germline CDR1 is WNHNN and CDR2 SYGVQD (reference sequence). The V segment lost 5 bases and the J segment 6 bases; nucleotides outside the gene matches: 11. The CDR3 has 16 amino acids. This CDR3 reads CASSTYRDRALNEQFF. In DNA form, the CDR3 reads TGCGCCAGCAGTACCTACCGGGACAGGGCCCTCAATGAGCAGTTCTTC.

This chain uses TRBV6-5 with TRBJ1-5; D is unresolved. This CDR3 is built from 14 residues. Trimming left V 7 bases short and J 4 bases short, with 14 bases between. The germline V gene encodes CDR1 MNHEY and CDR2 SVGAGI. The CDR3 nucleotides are TGTGCCAGCATAGGAGCCTTGGAAAATCAGCCCCAGCATTTT. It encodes CASIGALENQPQHF.

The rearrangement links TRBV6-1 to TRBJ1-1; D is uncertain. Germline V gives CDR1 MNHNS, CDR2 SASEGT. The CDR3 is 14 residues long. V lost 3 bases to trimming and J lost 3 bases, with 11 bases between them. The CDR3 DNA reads TGTGCCAGCAGTGATCGACCGGGATACACTGAAGCTTTCTTT. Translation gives CASSDRPGYTEAFF.

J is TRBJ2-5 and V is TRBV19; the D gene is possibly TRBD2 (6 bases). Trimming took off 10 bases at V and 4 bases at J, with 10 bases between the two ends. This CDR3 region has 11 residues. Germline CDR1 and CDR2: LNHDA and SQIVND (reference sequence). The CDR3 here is CATGGAETQYF. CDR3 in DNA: TGTGCCACCGGGGGAGCAGAGACCCAGTACTTC.

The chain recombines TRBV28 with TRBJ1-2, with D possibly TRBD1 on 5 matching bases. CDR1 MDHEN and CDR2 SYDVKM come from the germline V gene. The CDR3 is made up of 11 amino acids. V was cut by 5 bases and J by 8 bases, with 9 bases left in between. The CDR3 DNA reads TGTGCCAGCAGTCATAGACAGGGCTACACCTTC. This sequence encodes CASSHRQGYTF.

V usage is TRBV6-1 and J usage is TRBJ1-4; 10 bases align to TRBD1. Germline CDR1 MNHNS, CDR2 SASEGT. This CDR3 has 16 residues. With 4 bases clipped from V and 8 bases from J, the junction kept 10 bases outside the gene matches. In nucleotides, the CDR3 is TGTGCCAGCAGTGCCGGGGGACAGGGGATTGGAGAAAAACTGTTTTTT. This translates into CASSAGGQGIGEKLFF.

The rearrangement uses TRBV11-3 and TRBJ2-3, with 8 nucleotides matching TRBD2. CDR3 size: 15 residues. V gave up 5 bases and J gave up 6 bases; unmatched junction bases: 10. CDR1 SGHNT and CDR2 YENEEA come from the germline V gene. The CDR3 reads CASSPPGRAGDTQYF. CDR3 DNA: TGTGCCAGCAGCCCCCCCGGGAGGGCCGGTGATACGCAGTATTTT.

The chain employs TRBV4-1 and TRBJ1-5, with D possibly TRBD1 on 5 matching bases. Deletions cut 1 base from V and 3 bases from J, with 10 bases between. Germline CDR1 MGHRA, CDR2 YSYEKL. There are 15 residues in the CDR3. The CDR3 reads CASSQAKGANQPQHF. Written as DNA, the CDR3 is TGCGCCAGCAGCCAAGCAAAAGGGGCCAATCAGCCCCAGCATTTT.

In DNA form, the CDR3 reads TGTGCCAGCAGCCCGACAGGGTTAACTCCTCGCGACACAGATACGCAGTATTTT. Translation gives CASSPTGLTPRDTDTQYF. The gene calls are TRBV5-6 and TRBJ2-3, with TRBD1 matching over 7 bases. CDR1 SGHDT and CDR2 YYEEEE come from the germline V gene. The CDR3 length is 18 residues. The ends lost 4 bases at V and 2 bases at J; junction bases unmatched: 16.

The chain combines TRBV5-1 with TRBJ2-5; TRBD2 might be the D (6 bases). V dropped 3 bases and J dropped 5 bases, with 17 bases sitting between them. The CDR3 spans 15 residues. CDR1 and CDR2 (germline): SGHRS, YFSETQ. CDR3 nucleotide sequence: TGCGCCAGCAGCTCCCCCGCGGGGAAACGGGAGACCCAGTACTTC. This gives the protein CASSSPAGKRETQYF.

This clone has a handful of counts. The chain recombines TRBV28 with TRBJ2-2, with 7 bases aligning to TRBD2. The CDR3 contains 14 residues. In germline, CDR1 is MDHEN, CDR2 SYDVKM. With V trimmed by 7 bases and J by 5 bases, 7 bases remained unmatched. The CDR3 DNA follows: TGTGCCAGCATAAGCGGGACTCTGACCGGGGAGCTGTTTTTT. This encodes CASISGTLTGELFF.

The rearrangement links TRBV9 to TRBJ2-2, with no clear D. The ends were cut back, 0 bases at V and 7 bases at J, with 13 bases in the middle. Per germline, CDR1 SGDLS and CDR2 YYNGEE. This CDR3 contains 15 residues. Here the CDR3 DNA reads TGTGCCAGCAGCGTAGCTCAGACTGATAACGGGGAGCTGTTTTTT. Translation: CASSVAQTDNGELFF.

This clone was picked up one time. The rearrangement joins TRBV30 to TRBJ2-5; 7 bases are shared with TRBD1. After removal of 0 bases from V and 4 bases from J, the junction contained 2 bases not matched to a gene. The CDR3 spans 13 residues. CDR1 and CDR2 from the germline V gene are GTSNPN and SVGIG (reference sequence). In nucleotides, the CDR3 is TGTGCCTGGAGTGTAAACAGGGGAGAGACCCAGTACTTC. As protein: CAWSVNRGETQYF.

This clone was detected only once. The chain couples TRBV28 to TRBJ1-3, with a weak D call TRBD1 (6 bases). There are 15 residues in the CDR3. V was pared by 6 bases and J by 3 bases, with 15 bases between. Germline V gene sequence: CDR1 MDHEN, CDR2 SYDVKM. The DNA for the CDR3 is TGTGCCAGCAGCCTAGCAGGGGTAGGTGGAAACACCATATATTTT. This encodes CASSLAGVGGNTIYF.

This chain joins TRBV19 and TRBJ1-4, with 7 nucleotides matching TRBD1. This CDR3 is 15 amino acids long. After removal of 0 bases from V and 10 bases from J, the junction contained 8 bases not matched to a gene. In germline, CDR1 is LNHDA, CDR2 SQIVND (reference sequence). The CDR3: CASSIDTTGRGKLFF. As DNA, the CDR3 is TGTGCCAGTAGTATAGATACGACAGGGCGGGGAAAACTGTTTTTT.

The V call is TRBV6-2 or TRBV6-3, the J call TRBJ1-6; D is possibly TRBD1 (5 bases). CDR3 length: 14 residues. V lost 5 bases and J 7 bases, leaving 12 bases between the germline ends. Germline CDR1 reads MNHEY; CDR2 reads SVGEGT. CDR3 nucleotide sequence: TGTGCCAGCAGTACCGTACGGGGGAATTCACCCCTCCACTTT. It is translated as CASSTVRGNSPLHF.

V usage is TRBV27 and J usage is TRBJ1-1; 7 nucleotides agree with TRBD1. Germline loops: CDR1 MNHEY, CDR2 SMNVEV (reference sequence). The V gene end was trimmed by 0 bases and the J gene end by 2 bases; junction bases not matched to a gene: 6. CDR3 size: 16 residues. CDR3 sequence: CASSLSRQGINTEAFF. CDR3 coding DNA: TGTGCCAGCAGTTTATCCCGACAGGGAATCAACACTGAAGCTTTCTTT.